Each of the 27 T cell receptor beta chains below was sequenced from the same sample in a study of shared clonotypes between healthy human individuals. Method: immunoSEQ multiplex PCR; TCRdb's copy keeps in-frame clones and lacks some. The top ten clones hold approximately 0.37% of a sample with 2,500,000 or so clones, 80% to 95% of them seen once. Sequencing was carried out using naive CD4+ T cells from PBMCs. The subset: CD45RA+ positively selected. Receptor source: a man between 18 and 35 years old in good health. Some clones in this sample may be carry-over from other donors' samples.

CDR3 loop: CASEALSGELFF. The CDR3 DNA follows: TGTGCCTCCGAGGCATTGTCCGGGGAGCTGTTTTTT. The V gene is TRBV6-5, the J gene TRBJ2-2; D unclear. The CDR3 covers 12 residues. The germline V gene has CDR1 MNHEY and CDR2 SVGAGI. The V gene lost 11 bases and the J gene lost 6 bases, with 13 bases spanning the gap.

The chain is built from TRBV7-9 and TRBJ1-2; D is unclear. The CDR3 length is 13 residues. V dropped 5 bases and J dropped 3 bases, with 10 bases sitting between them. CDR1 and CDR2 from the germline V gene are SEHNR and FQNEAQ (reference sequence). CDR3 in DNA: TGTGCCAGCAGCGCGGACGGAGACTATGGCTACACCTTC. Translated: CASSADGDYGYTF. The full variable domain, rest sourced from reference TRBV7-9 and TRBJ1-2, is DTGVSQNPRHKITKRGQNVTFRCDPISEHNRLYWYRQTLGQGPEFLTYFQNEAQLEKSRLLSDRFSAERPKGSFSTLEIQRTEQGDSAMYLCASSADGDYGYTFGSGTRLTVV.

V gene TRBV10-1 combines with J gene TRBJ2-1; 10 positions agree with TRBD2. The CDR3 has 16 amino acids. Trimming cost V 4 bases and J 2 bases; bases outside gene matches: 5. CDR1 WNHNN and CDR2 SYGVQD come from the germline V gene (reference sequence). The CDR3 sequence: CASSGPLAGAYNEQFF. The CDR3 DNA sequence: TGCGCCAGCAGTGGACCCCTAGCGGGAGCCTACAATGAGCAGTTCTTC.

V gene TRBV27 combines with J gene TRBJ2-1; 13 bases agree with TRBD2. The germline CDR1 and CDR2 sequences are MNHEY and SMNVEV (reference sequence). The length of the CDR3 is 13 residues. J was trimmed by 7 bases and V by 9 bases; bases with no gene match: 3. The DNA for the CDR3 is TGTGCCAGTGGACTAGCGGGAGTTAATGAGCAGTTCTTC. This encodes CASGLAGVNEQFF.

The J gene is TRBJ2-3, the V gene TRBV5-1, with D possibly matching TRBD2 (5 bases). V lost 6 bases and J lost 3, with 14 bases in between. This CDR3 has 14 amino acids. Germline V gives CDR1 SGHRS, CDR2 YFSETQ. The CDR3 loop reads CASKPGGWTDTQYF. The CDR3 nucleotides read TGCGCCAGCAAGCCTGGCGGGTGGACAGATACGCAGTATTTT.

The chain couples TRBV28 to TRBJ1-2, with D possibly being TRBD1 (6 bases). The CDR3 totals 15 residues. The ends were cut back, 11 bases at V and 2 bases at J, with 21 bases in the middle. Germline V lookup: CDR1 MDHEN, CDR2 SYDVKM. The CDR3 DNA is TGTGCCCACCTACGTCGTGAAGGGGGGAACTATGGCTACACCTTC. Translation gives CAHLRREGGNYGYTF.

V usage is TRBV7-9 and J usage is TRBJ2-1; 14 bases are a match to TRBD2. The CDR3 loop spans 18 amino acids. In germline, CDR1 is SEHNR, CDR2 FQNEAQ (reference sequence). V lost 1 base and J lost 1; bases outside the gene matches: 3. The CDR3 nucleotides read TGTGCCAGCAGCTTAGGGGGGACTAGCGGGAGTTCCTACAATGAGCAGTTCTTC. Its protein product is CASSLGGTSGSSYNEQFF. Combining the CDR3 with reference TRBV7-9 and TRBJ2-1 gives the whole variable domain DTGVSQNPRHKITKRGQNVTFRCDPISEHNRLYWYRQTLGQGPEFLTYFQNEAQLEKSRLLSDRFSAERPKGSFSTLEIQRTEQGDSAMYLCASSLGGTSGSSYNEQFFGPGTRLTVL.

This clone appeared a few times. The sample has other DNA sequences that encode this CDR3 too. The chain has TRBV5-1 and TRBJ2-7; D is uncertain. Trimming stripped 1 base from V and 3 bases from J, with 2 bases between. CDR1 and CDR2 from the germline V gene are SGHRS and YFSETQ. This CDR3 has 11 amino acids. DNA for the CDR3: TGCGCCAGCAGCTTGCACTACGAGCAGTACTTC. It yields the protein CASSLHYEQYF.

The chain recombines TRBV18 with TRBJ2-2; D is uncertain. Trimming took 5 bases from V and 5 from J, leaving 12 bases between them. The germline gives CDR1 KGHSH, CDR2 LQKENI. The CDR3 is 14 amino acids. This chain's CDR3 is CASSSDFGTGELFF. For the CDR3, the DNA is TGTGCCAGCTCATCCGATTTTGGAACCGGGGAGCTGTTTTTT.

The chain is built from TRBV28 and TRBJ2-1, with 10 bases fitting TRBD2. The germline V gene encodes CDR1 MDHEN and CDR2 SYDVKM. There are 16 residues in the CDR3. Trimming cost V 3 bases and J 5 bases; bases outside gene matches: 7. DNA of the CDR3: TGTGCCAGCAGTTTTTTCGGACTAGCGGTCGACAATGAGCAGTTCTTC. Its translation is CASSFFGLAVDNEQFF.

The J gene is TRBJ1-2, the V gene TRBV10-3, with D uncertain. V shed 3 bases and J shed 0 bases, with 8 bases lying between them. The CDR3 contains 14 residues. From germline, CDR1 is ENHRY and CDR2 SYGVKD. The CDR3 loop reads CAISDKNANYGYTF. CDR3 nucleotide sequence: TGTGCCATCAGTGATAAGAATGCTAACTATGGCTACACCTTC.

The chain links TRBV28 to TRBJ1-2; tentatively, D is TRBD1 (5 bases). CDR1 is MDHEN and CDR2 is SYDVKM in the germline V gene. The CDR3 is 13 amino acids. V dropped 6 bases and J dropped 8 bases, with 16 bases sitting between them. CDR3 nucleotide sequence: TGTGCCAGCAGCACGACAGCGGATATGGGCTACACCTTC. Translation: CASSTTADMGYTF.

In regard to this clone: Other DNA variants within this sample encode the same CDR3. The chain couples TRBV28 to TRBJ2-1; the match to TRBD1 covers 9 bases. This CDR3 is built from 13 residues. Germline assignment: CDR1 MDHEN and CDR2 SYDVKM. CDR3 loop: CAIRQGAYNEQFF. CDR3 bases: TGTGCGATTAGACAGGGGGCCTACAATGAGCAGTTCTTC. Together with reference TRBV28 and TRBJ2-1, the CDR3 gives the full variable domain: DVKVTQSSRYLVKRTGEKVFLECVQDMDHENMFWYRQDPGLGLRLIYFSYDVKMKEKGDIPEGYSVSREKKERFSLILESASTNQTSMYLCAIRQGAYNEQFFGPGTRLTVL.

The chain is built from TRBV7-9 and TRBJ1-2; possibly TRBD1 for D (6 bases). The CDR3 has 13 residues. V shed 7 bases and J shed 3 bases, with 12 bases lying between them. Germline V gene lookup returns CDR1 SEHNR and CDR2 FQNEAQ (reference sequence). CDR3 residues: CASTLDSYYGYTF. CDR3 in DNA: TGTGCCAGCACCCTGGACAGCTACTATGGCTACACCTTC.

For this clone: In the same sample, other DNA sequences code for this CDR3. The gene calls are TRBV7-9 and TRBJ2-3; possible D gene TRBD2, 6 bases. The V end was cut by 3 bases, the J end by 3 bases, with 7 bases between. This CDR3 contains 13 residues. Per the germline V gene, CDR1 is SEHNR and CDR2 is FQNEAQ (reference sequence). CDR3 residues: CASSFGGTDTQYF. The CDR3 bases are TGTGCCAGCAGCTTTGGGGGGACAGATACGCAGTATTTT. Drawing the rest from reference TRBV7-9 and TRBJ2-3, the complete variable domain is DTGVSQNPRHKITKRGQNVTFRCDPISEHNRLYWYRQTLGQGPEFLTYFQNEAQLEKSRLLSDRFSAERPKGSFSTLEIQRTEQGDSAMYLCASSFGGTDTQYFGPGTRLTVL.

The chain recombines TRBV10-3 with TRBJ2-7, with 7 nucleotides matching TRBD2. Losses at the gene ends were 8 bases for V and 2 bases for J; bases not matched to a gene: 9. This CDR3 has 14 amino acids. Germline-derived CDR1 and CDR2 are ENHRY and SYGVKD. The CDR3: CAIGGGDTTYEQYF. In DNA, the CDR3 is TGTGCCATCGGCGGGGGAGACACCACCTACGAGCAGTACTTC.

The J gene is TRBJ1-5, the V gene TRBV18; D is possibly TRBD1 (5 bases). The CDR3 contains 14 residues. The germline V and J ends were trimmed by 6 bases and 0 bases, with 9 bases remaining between them. In germline, CDR1 is KGHSH, CDR2 LQKENI. CDR3 bases: TGTGCCAGCTCGACAGCCCATAGCAATCAGCCCCAGCATTTT. It encodes CASSTAHSNQPQHF.

In DNA form, the CDR3 reads TGTGCCAGCAGTAGTGAGGGTCCCTCCTTTGAAAAACTGTTTTTT. Protein product: CASSSEGPSFEKLFF. The V gene is TRBV2, the J gene TRBJ1-4, with D unclear. Germline assignment: CDR1 SNHLY and CDR2 FYNNEI. CDR3 length equals 15 residues. The V gene lost 5 bases and the J gene lost 7 bases, with 17 bases spanning the gap.

V and J are TRBV7-2 and TRBJ2-2; D possibly corresponds to TRBD1 (5 bases). CDR1 and CDR2 from the germline V gene are SGHTA and FQGNSA. The CDR3 is made up of 14 amino acids. V was pared by 3 bases and J by 8 bases, with 13 bases between. CDR3 nucleotides: TGTGCCAGCAGCTTCACAAGGGGCAGAGGGGAGCTGTTTTTT. Encoded protein: CASSFTRGRGELFF.

The gene calls are TRBV5-1 and TRBJ2-5; D might be TRBD1 or TRBD2, each matching 7 bases. The germline gives CDR1 SGHRS, CDR2 YFSETQ. This CDR3 is built from 14 residues. Trimming pared 4 bases from V and 4 bases from J, leaving 14 bases between. In nucleotides, the CDR3 is TGCGCCAGCAGCAGGCCCAGGGGGGGAGAGACCCAGTACTTC. This translates into CASSRPRGGETQYF.

The chain has TRBV4-1 and TRBJ2-7; D uncertain. The CDR3 has 15 amino acids. Looked up from germline, CDR1 is MGHRA and CDR2 is YSYEKL. The V end was cut by 1 base, the J end by 5 bases, with 15 bases between. This chain's CDR3 is CASSQVSLTGHEQYF. In DNA form, the CDR3 reads TGCGCCAGCAGCCAAGTATCACTAACGGGCCACGAGCAGTACTTC.

This clone showed up just a few times. Distinct nucleotide sequences in the sample also encode this CDR3. The chain is built from TRBV5-1 and TRBJ1-5; 7 nucleotides align to TRBD1. Trimming removed 4 bases from V and 3 bases from J; junction bases left unmatched: 4. The CDR3 runs to 14 residues. Germline values: CDR1 SGHRS, CDR2 YFSETQ. The CDR3 is CASSPGTANQPQHF. The DNA for the CDR3 is TGCGCCAGCAGCCCCGGGACAGCCAATCAGCCCCAGCATTTT.

As for this clone: Other DNA sequences in the sample encode the same CDR3. The V and J genes are TRBV11-2 and TRBJ1-1; the match to TRBD1 covers 9 bases. The trim removed 6 bases at V and 1 base at J, leaving 3 bases unmatched. Germline V CDR1 and CDR2: SGHAT, FQNNGV. The CDR3 spans 14 residues. The CDR3 loop is CASSSTGGNTEAFF. CDR3 DNA sequence: TGTGCCAGCAGTTCGACAGGGGGGAACACTGAAGCTTTCTTT.

The CDR3 region has the DNA TGTGCCAGCAGCTTGGGATCGGGAAACATTCAGTACTTC. Residues: CASSLGSGNIQYF. This chain uses TRBV5-5 with TRBJ2-4, with unresolved D. Trimming removed 0 bases from V and 6 bases from J, with 7 bases in between. CDR3 length equals 13 residues. CDR1 and CDR2 from the germline V gene are SGHKS and YYEKEE (reference sequence).

V is TRBV5-4 and J is TRBJ1-1; tentative D call: TRBD1 (5 bases). The CDR3 extends over 15 amino acids. The germline V and J ends were trimmed by 1 base and 5 bases, with 15 bases remaining between them. The germline V gene encodes CDR1 SGHNT and CDR2 YYREEE (reference sequence). The CDR3 protein is CASSLLVPGRTEAFF. The CDR3 DNA reads TGTGCCAGCAGCTTGTTAGTTCCGGGACGGACTGAAGCTTTCTTT.

The chain employs TRBV27 and TRBJ2-2; possibly TRBD1 for D (8 bases). This CDR3 spans 14 amino acids. V shed 1 base and J shed 7 bases, with 10 bases lying between them. Germline V CDR1 and CDR2: MNHEY, SMNVEV (reference sequence). Here the CDR3 reads CASSLYRGGGELFF. CDR3 coding DNA: TGTGCCAGCAGTTTATACAGGGGGGGCGGGGAGCTGTTTTTT.

Remarks on this clone: Different DNA sequences within this sample yield the same CDR3. The chain couples TRBV11-3 to TRBJ2-1, with no clear D. Germline CDR1 reads SGHNT; CDR2 reads YENEEA. V gave up 5 bases and J gave up 0 bases, with 2 bases separating them. CDR3 length: 12 residues. In nucleotides, the CDR3 is TGTGCCAGCAGCCTCTCCTACAATGAGCAGTTCTTC. It specifies CASSLSYNEQFF. Drawing the rest from reference TRBV11-3 and TRBJ2-1, the complete variable domain is EAGVVQSPRYKIIEKKQPVAFWCNPISGHNTLYWYLQNLGQGPELLIRYENEEAVDDSQLPKDRFSAERLKGVDSTLKIQPAELGDSAVYLCASSLSYNEQFFGPGTRLTVL.